This TCR beta chain was found in a study of T cell responses to AZD1222 COVID-19 vaccine. Notes on this clone: Its target is not known.

Repertoires were generated with immunoSEQ multiplex PCR, while TCRdb's copy carries only in-frame clones and drops some. The top ten hold roughly 1.2% of the sample, which has more than 70,000 clones, about 90% seen once. This CDR3 comprises 18 residues. It was second doses at about 4 or about 12 weeks that were pooled. Study-level results: Spike-wide vaccine-associated CD4 TCRs dominated at 160-218 and 743-854.

The sequence derives from an adult who received the AZD1222 COVID-19 vaccine. Specimen: peripheral blood, collected 28 days after the second AZD1222 dose. The chain combines TRBV21-1 with TRBJ2-1; the table calls TRBD2, which could not be checked here. TRBV21-1 counts as a pseudogene. The CDR3, as DNA: TGTGCCAGCAGCAAAGACGGGCCTAGCGGGAGGGTTTACAATGAGCAGTTCTTC. This sequence encodes CASSKDGPSGRVYNEQFF.